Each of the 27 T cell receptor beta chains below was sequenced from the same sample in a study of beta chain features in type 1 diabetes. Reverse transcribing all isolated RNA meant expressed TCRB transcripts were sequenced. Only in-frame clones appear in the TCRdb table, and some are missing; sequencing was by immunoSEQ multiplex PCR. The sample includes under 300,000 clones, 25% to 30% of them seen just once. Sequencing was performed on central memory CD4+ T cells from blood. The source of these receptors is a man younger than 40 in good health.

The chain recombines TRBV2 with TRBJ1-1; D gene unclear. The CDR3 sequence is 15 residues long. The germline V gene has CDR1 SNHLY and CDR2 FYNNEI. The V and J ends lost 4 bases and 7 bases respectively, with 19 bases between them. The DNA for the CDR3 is TGTGCCAGCAGTGTGGTCCGGGCCCTAGAGGGTGAAGCTTTCTTT. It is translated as CASSVVRALEGEAFF.

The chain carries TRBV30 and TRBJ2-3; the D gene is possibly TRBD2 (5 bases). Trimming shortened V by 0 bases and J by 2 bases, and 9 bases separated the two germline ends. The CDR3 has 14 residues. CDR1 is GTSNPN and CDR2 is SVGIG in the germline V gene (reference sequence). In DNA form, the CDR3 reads TGTGCCTGGAGTGTCGGGGTAAACACAGATACGCAGTATTTT. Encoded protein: CAWSVGVNTDTQYF.

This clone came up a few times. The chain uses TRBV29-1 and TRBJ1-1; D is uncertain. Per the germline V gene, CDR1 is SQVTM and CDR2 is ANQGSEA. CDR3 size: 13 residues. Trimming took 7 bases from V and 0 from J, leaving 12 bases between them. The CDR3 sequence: CSGSGRLNTEAFF. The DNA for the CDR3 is TGCAGCGGGTCGGGCAGGTTGAACACTGAAGCTTTCTTT.

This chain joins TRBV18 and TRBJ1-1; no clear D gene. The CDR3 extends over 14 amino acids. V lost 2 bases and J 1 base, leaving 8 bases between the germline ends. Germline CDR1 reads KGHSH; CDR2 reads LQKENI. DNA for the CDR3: TGTGCCAGCTCACCAAACATAAAGAACACTGAAGCTTTCTTT. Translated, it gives CASSPNIKNTEAFF.

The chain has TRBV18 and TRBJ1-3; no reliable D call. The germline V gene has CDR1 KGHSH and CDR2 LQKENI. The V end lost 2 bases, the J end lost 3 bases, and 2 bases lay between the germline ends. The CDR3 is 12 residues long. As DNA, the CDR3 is TGTGCCAGCTCACCATTTGGAAACACCATATATTTT. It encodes CASSPFGNTIYF.

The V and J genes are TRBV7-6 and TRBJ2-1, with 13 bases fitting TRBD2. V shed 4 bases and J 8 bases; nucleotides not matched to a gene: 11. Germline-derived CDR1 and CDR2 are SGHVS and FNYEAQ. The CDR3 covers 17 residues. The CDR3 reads CASSYSQTSGGLHEQFF. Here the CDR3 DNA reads TGTGCCAGCAGCTACAGCCAGACTAGCGGGGGGTTACATGAGCAGTTCTTC.

As DNA, the CDR3 is TGCGCCAGCAGCCAAGATCAGGCGGGAGTGGGATACAATGAGCAGTTCTTC. This codes for CASSQDQAGVGYNEQFF. This chain links TRBV4-3 with TRBJ2-1, with 7 bases identical to TRBD2. Germline values: CDR1 LGHNA, CDR2 YSLEER. The CDR3 is 17 residues long. The ends lost 0 bases at V and 4 bases at J; junction bases unmatched: 9.

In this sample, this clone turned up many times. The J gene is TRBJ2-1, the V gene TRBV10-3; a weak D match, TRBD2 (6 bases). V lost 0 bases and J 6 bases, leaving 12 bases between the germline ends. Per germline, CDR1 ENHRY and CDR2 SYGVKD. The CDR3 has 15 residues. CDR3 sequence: CAISESLAGGNEQFF. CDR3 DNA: TGTGCCATCAGTGAGTCACTAGCCGGAGGCAATGAGCAGTTCTTC.

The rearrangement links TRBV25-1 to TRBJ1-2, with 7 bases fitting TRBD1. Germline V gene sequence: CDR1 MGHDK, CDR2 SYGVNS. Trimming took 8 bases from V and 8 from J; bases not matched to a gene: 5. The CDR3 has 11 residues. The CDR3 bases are TGTGCCAGCGACTCAGGGGGAGGCTACACCTTC. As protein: CASDSGGGYTF.

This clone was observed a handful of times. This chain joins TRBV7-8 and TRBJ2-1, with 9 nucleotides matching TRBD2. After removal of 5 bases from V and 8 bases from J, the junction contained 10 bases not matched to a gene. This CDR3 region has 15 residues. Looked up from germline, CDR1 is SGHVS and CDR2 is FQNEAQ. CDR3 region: CASSQGASGMHEQFF. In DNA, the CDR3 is TGTGCCAGCAGCCAAGGGGCTAGCGGGATGCATGAGCAGTTCTTC. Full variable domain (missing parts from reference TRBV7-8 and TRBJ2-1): GAGVSQSPRYKVAKRGQDVALRCDPISGHVSLFWYQQALGQGPEFLTYFQNEAQLDKSGLPSDRFFAERPEGSVSTLKIQRTQQEDSAVYLCASSQGASGMHEQFFGPGTRLTVL.

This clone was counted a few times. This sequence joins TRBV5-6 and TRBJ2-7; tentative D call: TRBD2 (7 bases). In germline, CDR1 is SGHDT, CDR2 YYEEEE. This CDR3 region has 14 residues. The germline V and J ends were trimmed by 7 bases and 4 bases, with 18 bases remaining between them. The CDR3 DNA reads TGTGCCAGCGCGTCAGGGGAGGGGCGGTACGAGCAGTACTTC. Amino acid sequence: CASASGEGRYEQYF.

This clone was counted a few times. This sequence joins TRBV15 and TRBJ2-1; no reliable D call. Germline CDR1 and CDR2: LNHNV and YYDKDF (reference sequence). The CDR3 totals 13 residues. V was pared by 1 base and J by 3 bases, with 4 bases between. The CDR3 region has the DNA TGTGCCACCAGCAGAGTCAGCTACAATGAGCAGTTCTTC. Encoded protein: CATSRVSYNEQFF.

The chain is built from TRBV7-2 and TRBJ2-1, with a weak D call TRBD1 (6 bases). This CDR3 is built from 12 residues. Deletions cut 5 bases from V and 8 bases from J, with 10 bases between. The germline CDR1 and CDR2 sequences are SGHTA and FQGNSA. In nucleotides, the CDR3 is TGTGCCAGCAGCCCAGGGGTTCATGAGCAGTTCTTC. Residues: CASSPGVHEQFF.

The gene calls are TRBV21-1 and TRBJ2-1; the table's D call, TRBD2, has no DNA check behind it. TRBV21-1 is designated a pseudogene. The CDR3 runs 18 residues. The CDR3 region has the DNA TGTGCCAGCAGCGCTAGCGGGGGACCCTCTAGGGCCTACAATGAGCAGTTCTTC. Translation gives CASSASGGPSRAYNEQFF.

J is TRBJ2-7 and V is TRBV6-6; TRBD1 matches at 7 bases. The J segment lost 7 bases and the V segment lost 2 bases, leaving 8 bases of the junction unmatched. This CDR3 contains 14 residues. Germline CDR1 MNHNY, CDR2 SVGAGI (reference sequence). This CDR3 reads CASSYVGGYEEQYF. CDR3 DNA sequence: TGTGCCAGCAGTTACGTAGGGGGCTATGAAGAGCAGTACTTC.

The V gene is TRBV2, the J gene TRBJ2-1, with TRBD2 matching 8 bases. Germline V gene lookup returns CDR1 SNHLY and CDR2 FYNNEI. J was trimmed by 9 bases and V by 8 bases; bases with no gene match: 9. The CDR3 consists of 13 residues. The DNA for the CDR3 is TGTGCCAGCTCGGCGGGAGGCCGGGGTGAGCAGTTCTTC. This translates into CASSAGGRGEQFF.

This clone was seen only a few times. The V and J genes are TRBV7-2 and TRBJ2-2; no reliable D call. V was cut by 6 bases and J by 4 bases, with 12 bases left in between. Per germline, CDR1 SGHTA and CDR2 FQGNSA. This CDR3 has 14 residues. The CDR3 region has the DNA TGTGCCAGCAGTACAGTCTTAAGCACCGGGGAGCTGTTTTTT. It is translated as CASSTVLSTGELFF.

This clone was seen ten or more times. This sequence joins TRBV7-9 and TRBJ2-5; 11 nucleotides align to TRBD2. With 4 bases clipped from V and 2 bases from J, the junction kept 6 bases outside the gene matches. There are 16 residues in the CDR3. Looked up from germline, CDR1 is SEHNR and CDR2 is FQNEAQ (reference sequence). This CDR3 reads CASSYVAGGPQETQYF. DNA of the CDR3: TGTGCCAGCAGCTACGTAGCGGGAGGGCCGCAAGAGACCCAGTACTTC.

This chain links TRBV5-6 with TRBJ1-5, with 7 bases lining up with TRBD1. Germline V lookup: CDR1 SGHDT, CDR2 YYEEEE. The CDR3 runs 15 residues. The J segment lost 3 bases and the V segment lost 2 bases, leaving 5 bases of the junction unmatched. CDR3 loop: CASSLQGIINQPQHF. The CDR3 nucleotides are TGTGCCAGCAGCTTACAGGGGATCATCAATCAGCCCCAGCATTTT.

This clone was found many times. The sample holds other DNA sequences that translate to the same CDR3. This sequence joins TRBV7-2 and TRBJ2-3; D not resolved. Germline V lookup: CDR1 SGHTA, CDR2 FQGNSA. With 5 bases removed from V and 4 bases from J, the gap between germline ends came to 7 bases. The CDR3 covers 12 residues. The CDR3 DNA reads TGTGCCAGCAGCCCCCGTGCAGATACGCAGTATTTT. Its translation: CASSPRADTQYF.

CDR3 nucleotide sequence: TGTGCCAGCTCAGTACAGAATTTAAACACTGAAGCTTTCTTT. This codes for CASSVQNLNTEAFF. This rearrangement joins TRBV18 to TRBJ1-1; D gene unclear. V was trimmed by 5 bases and J by 2 bases, leaving 12 bases between them. Germline-derived CDR1 and CDR2 are KGHSH and LQKENI. The CDR3 has 14 amino acids.

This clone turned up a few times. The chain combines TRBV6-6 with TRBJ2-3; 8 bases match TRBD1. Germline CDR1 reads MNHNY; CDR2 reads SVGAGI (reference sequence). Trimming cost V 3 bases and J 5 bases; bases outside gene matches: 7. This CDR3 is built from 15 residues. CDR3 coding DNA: TGTGCCAGCAGTTATCCAGCCGGGACAGGAGATACGCAGTATTTT. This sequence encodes CASSYPAGTGDTQYF.

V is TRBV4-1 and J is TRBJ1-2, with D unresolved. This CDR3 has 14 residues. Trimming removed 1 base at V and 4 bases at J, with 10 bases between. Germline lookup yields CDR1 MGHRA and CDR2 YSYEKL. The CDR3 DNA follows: TGCGCCAGCAGCCAAGCCTCGGGAGGCTATGGCTACACCTTC. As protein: CASSQASGGYGYTF.

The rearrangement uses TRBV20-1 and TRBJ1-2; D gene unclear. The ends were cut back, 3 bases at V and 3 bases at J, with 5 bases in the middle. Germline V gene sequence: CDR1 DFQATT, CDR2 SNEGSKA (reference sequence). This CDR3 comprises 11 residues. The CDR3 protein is CSASRDYGYTF. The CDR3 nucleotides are TGCAGTGCTAGTCGGGACTATGGCTACACCTTC.

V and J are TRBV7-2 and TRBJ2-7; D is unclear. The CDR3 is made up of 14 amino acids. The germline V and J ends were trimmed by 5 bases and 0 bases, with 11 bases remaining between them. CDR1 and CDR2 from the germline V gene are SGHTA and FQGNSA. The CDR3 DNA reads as TGTGCCAGCAGCCCACAGTTCGGCTCCTACGAGCAGTACTTC. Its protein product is CASSPQFGSYEQYF.

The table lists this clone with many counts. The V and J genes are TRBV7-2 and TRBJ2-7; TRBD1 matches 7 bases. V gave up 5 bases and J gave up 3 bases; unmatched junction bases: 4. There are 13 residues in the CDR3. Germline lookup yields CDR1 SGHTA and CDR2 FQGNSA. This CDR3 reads CASSIRQGYEQYF. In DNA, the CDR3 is TGTGCCAGCAGCATCAGACAGGGCTACGAGCAGTACTTC.

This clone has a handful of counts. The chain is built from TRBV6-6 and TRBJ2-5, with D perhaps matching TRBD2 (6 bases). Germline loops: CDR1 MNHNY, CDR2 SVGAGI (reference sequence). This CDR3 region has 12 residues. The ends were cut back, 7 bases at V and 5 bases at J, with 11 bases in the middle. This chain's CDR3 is CASNQGGETQYF. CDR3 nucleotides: TGTGCCAGCAATCAGGGAGGCGAGACCCAGTACTTC.